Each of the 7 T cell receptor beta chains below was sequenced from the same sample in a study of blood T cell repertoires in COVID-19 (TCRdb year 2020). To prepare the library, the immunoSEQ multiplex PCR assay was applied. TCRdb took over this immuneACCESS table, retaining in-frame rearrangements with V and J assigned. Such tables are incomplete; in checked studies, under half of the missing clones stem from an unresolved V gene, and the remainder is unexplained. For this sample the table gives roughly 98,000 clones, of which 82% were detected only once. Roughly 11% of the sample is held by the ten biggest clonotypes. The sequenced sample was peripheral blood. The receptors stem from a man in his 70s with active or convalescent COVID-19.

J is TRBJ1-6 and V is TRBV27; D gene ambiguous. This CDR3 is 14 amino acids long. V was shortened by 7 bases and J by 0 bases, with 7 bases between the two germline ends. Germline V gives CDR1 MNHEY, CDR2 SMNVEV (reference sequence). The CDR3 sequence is CASTGGSYNSPLHF. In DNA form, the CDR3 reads TGTGCCAGCACGGGAGGCTCCTATAATTCACCCCTCCACTTT.

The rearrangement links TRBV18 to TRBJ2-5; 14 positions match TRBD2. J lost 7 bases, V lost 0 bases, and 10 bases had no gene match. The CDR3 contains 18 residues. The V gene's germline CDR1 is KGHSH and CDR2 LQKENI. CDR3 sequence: CASSPPEGLAGAPGTQYF. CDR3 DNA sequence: TGTGCCAGCTCACCACCGGAGGGACTAGCGGGGGCTCCCGGGACCCAGTACTTC.

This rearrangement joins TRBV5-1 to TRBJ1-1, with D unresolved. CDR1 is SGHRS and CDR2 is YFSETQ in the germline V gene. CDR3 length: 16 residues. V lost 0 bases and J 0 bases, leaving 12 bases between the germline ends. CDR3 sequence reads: CASSLGRANMNTEAFF. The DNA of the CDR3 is TGCGCCAGCAGCTTGGGGAGGGCTAACATGAACACTGAAGCTTTCTTT.

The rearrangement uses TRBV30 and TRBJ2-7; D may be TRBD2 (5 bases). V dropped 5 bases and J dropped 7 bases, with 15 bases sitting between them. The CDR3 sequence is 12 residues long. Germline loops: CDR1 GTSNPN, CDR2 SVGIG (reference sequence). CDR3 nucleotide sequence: TGTGCCTGGTGGTCTTCTCCGGGAGAGCAGTACTTC. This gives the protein CAWWSSPGEQYF.

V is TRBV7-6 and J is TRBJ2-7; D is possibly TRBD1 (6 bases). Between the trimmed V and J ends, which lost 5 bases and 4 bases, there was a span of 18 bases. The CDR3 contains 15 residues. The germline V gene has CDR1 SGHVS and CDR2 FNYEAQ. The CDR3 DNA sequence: TGTGCCAGCAGCCCCCGGACAGCGCAACCTTACGAGCAGTACTTC. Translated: CASSPRTAQPYEQYF.

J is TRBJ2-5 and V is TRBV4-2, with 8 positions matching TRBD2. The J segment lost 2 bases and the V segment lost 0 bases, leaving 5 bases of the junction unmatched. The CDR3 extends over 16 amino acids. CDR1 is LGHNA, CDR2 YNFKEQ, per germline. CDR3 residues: CASSQDGGARQETQYF. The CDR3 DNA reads TGTGCCAGCAGCCAAGACGGGGGGGCCCGGCAAGAGACCCAGTACTTC.

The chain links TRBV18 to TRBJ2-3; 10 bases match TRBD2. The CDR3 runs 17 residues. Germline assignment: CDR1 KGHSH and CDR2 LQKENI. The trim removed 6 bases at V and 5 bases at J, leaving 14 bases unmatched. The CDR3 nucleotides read TGTGCCAGCTCCCCGAGGCTAGCGGGGGCCGGGGGAGATACGCAGTATTTT. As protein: CASSPRLAGAGGDTQYF. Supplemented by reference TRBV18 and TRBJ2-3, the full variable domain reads NAGVMQNPRHLVRRRGQEARLRCSPMKGHSHVYWYRQLPEEGLKFMVYLQKENIIDESGMPKERFSAEFPKEGPSILRIQQVVRGDSAAYFCASSPRLAGAGGDTQYFGPGTRLTVL.